A single sample gave rise to the 30 T cell receptor beta chains below, sequenced in a study of T cell changes during pregnancy in multiple sclerosis. Sequencing used immunoSEQ multiplex PCR; TCRdb keeps in-frame clones, though not all of them. The sample lists over 50,000 clones; just under 90% were seen once. The specimen comprised peripheral blood, sampled in the first trimester of pregnancy. The receptors shown here come from a female donor in good health, enrolled as a control in a pregnancy study.

The chain combines TRBV7-6 with TRBJ1-5; D might be TRBD1 (5 bases). V lost 5 bases and J 0 bases, leaving 11 bases between the germline ends. CDR1 and CDR2 (germline): SGHVS, FNYEAQ. The CDR3 extends over 15 amino acids. This CDR3 reads CASSLDTRSNQPQHF. As DNA, the CDR3 is TGTGCCAGCAGCCTGGACACTCGTAGCAATCAGCCCCAGCATTTT.

The V call is TRBV7-7, the J call TRBJ2-1, with 8 bases identical to TRBD1. The CDR3 runs 16 residues. V lost 1 base, J lost 2 bases, and 4 bases stayed unmatched. Germline V gene data show CDR1 as SSHAT and CDR2 as FNYEAQ (reference sequence). The CDR3 loop is CASSLEQGVPYNEQFF. For the CDR3, the DNA is TGTGCCAGCAGCTTAGAACAGGGGGTCCCCTACAATGAGCAGTTCTTC.

The CDR3 DNA is TGCGCCAGCAGCCTCGTAAAGGACTCAGCCTACGAGCAGTACTTC. Its protein is CASSLVKDSAYEQYF. The chain uses TRBV4-1 and TRBJ2-7, with D possibly matching TRBD2 (5 bases). This CDR3 region has 15 residues. The V end lost 4 bases, the J end lost 2 bases, and 15 bases lay between the germline ends. Germline lookup yields CDR1 MGHRA and CDR2 YSYEKL.

This chain joins TRBV7-2 and TRBJ1-1, with D tentatively TRBD1 (6 bases). The V gene lost 0 bases and the J gene lost 2 bases, with 16 bases spanning the gap. The CDR3 is 17 amino acids. Germline CDR1 and CDR2: SGHTA and FQGNSA. The CDR3, as DNA: TGTGCCAGCAGCTTAGCAGGCAGGGGCAGGGTAAACACTGAAGCTTTCTTT. This translates into CASSLAGRGRVNTEAFF. Combining the CDR3 with reference TRBV7-2 and TRBJ1-1 gives the whole variable domain GAGVSQSPSNKVTEKGKDVELRCDPISGHTALYWYRQSLGQGLEFLIYFQGNSAPDKSGLPSDRFSAERTGGSVSTLTIQRTQQEDSAVYLCASSLAGRGRVNTEAFFGQGTRLTVV.

The rearrangement links TRBV15 to TRBJ1-4; 7 bases are shared with TRBD1. Trimming removed 1 base from V and 4 bases from J; junction bases left unmatched: 3. Looked up from germline, CDR1 is LNHNV and CDR2 is YYDKDF (reference sequence). The CDR3 runs 15 residues. The DNA of the CDR3 is TGTGCCACCAGCAGAGCCGGGACAGTTAATGAAAAACTGTTTTTT. Amino acid sequence: CATSRAGTVNEKLFF.

The chain employs TRBV11-3 and TRBJ1-6; no reliable D call. The CDR3 runs 14 residues. Looked up from germline, CDR1 is SGHNT and CDR2 is YENEEA. V gave up 2 bases and J gave up 5 bases, with 7 bases separating them. The CDR3 loop is CASSLSTDNSPLHF. Here the CDR3 DNA reads TGTGCCAGCAGCTTAAGCACCGATAATTCACCCCTCCACTTT.

This rearrangement joins TRBV10-3 to TRBJ2-1, with 9 bases fitting TRBD2. With V trimmed by 1 base and J by 8 bases, 6 bases remained unmatched. The CDR3 is made up of 15 amino acids. The germline gives CDR1 ENHRY, CDR2 SYGVKD. The chain's CDR3 is CAISEYAGGMYEQFF. CDR3 coding DNA: TGTGCCATCAGTGAGTACGCGGGGGGGATGTATGAGCAGTTCTTC.

The chain recombines TRBV11-2 with TRBJ2-7, with no clear D. There are 11 residues in the CDR3. V gave up 4 bases and J gave up 1 base, with 2 bases separating them. Germline loops: CDR1 SGHAT, CDR2 FQNNGV. The CDR3 protein is CASSSSYEQYF. The CDR3 coding sequence is TGTGCCAGCAGCTCGTCCTACGAGCAGTACTTC.

This clone came up once. The chain combines TRBV10-3 with TRBJ1-1; D gene ambiguous. Germline CDR1 is ENHRY and CDR2 is SYGVKD. This CDR3 is built from 15 residues. Trimming shortened V by 4 bases and J by 0 bases, and 12 bases separated the two germline ends. CDR3 protein: CAISADGQMNTEAFF. The CDR3 bases are TGTGCCATCAGTGCCGATGGGCAAATGAACACTGAAGCTTTCTTT.

This chain connects TRBV19 to TRBJ1-4; unclear D gene. With 5 bases removed from V and 0 bases from J, the gap between germline ends came to 13 bases. Germline CDR1 LNHDA, CDR2 SQIVND (reference sequence). The CDR3 length is 16 residues. The CDR3 DNA sequence: TGTGCCAGTAGTCCTGGTAGGACTGCAACTAATGAAAAACTGTTTTTT. Its translation is CASSPGRTATNEKLFF.

V gene TRBV29-1 combines with J gene TRBJ2-3, with 11 nucleotides matching TRBD1. This CDR3 has 17 amino acids. J gave up 6 bases and V 5 bases, and 16 bases lay outside the gene matches. Per germline, CDR1 SQVTM and CDR2 ANQGSEA. Here the CDR3 DNA reads TGCAGCGTTCGAGGACAGGGGGCCGGGGGACGGATCGATACGCAGTATTTT. Its translation: CSVRGQGAGGRIDTQYF.

The chain uses TRBV5-5 and TRBJ2-2; TRBD1 matches at 8 bases. The ends lost 6 bases at V and 7 bases at J; junction bases unmatched: 11. The germline V gene has CDR1 SGHKS and CDR2 YYEKEE (reference sequence). This CDR3 comprises 15 residues. The CDR3: CASTPGAGGFGELFF. The CDR3 DNA is TGTGCCAGCACCCCGGGAGCAGGGGGCTTCGGGGAGCTGTTTTTT.

The chain recombines TRBV4-3 with TRBJ2-3; TRBD2 matches 10 bases. CDR1 and CDR2 from the germline V gene are LGHNA and YSLEER. The J segment lost 3 bases and the V segment lost 3 bases, leaving 6 bases of the junction unmatched. The CDR3 runs to 16 residues. Here the CDR3 DNA reads TGCGCCAGCAGCCACGAAAGCGGGGGGGGAACAGATACGCAGTATTTT. This codes for CASSHESGGGTDTQYF.

This clone was detected a few times. The chain carries TRBV9 and TRBJ1-1; a weak D match, TRBD1 (5 bases). In germline, CDR1 is SGDLS, CDR2 YYNGEE. This CDR3 has 15 residues. V was cut by 0 bases and J by 3 bases, with 12 bases left in between. CDR3 sequence reads: CASSVVAGSDTEAFF. The CDR3 DNA reads as TGTGCCAGCAGCGTAGTAGCAGGGTCGGACACTGAAGCTTTCTTT.

The rearrangement uses TRBV19 and TRBJ2-5, with D perhaps TRBD1 (6 bases). Germline V gene lookup returns CDR1 LNHDA and CDR2 SQIVND (reference sequence). This CDR3 contains 12 residues. With 8 bases removed from V and 5 bases from J, the gap between germline ends came to 12 bases. The CDR3, as DNA: TGTGCCAGTGCAGGGGTTGGGGAGACCCAGTACTTC. Translating it yields CASAGVGETQYF. The full variable domain, in which reference TRBV19 and TRBJ2-5 provide the parts outside the CDR3, is DGGITQSPKYLFRKEGQNVTLSCEQNLNHDAMYWYRQDPGQGLRLIYYSQIVNDFQKGDIAEGYSVSREKKESFPLTVTSAQKNPTAFYLCASAGVGETQYFGPGTRLLVL.

This clone was picked up one time. The chain links TRBV10-3 to TRBJ1-1; the match to TRBD1 covers 10 bases. The CDR3 consists of 16 residues. V lost 7 bases to trimming and J lost 4 bases; unmatched junction nucleotides: 12. CDR1 is ENHRY and CDR2 is SYGVKD in the germline V gene. The CDR3 sequence: CAITRLAGQGGTEAFF. Written as DNA, the CDR3 is TGTGCCATCACCCGACTCGCTGGACAGGGGGGCACTGAAGCTTTCTTT.

The J gene is TRBJ1-1, the V gene TRBV6-6, with D unresolved. In germline, CDR1 is MNHNY, CDR2 SVGAGI (reference sequence). The CDR3 length is 14 residues. V was shortened by 10 bases and J by 4 bases, with 19 bases between the two germline ends. This CDR3 reads CATSAGSGSTEAFF. The CDR3 region has the DNA TGTGCCACCTCCGCGGGGTCGGGGTCCACTGAAGCTTTCTTT.

The chain recombines TRBV4-2 with TRBJ1-2, with 8 bases identical to TRBD1. The CDR3 spans 13 residues. J lost 10 bases, V lost 4 bases, and 8 bases had no gene match. Germline V gene lookup returns CDR1 LGHNA and CDR2 YNFKEQ. The CDR3 DNA reads as TGTGCCAGCAGCCCCCGGACAGGGACTGACTACACCTTC. It translates to CASSPRTGTDYTF.

Only a few counts were recorded for this clone. The V gene is TRBV7-9, the J gene TRBJ1-1, with 9 nucleotides matching TRBD1. CDR3 length: 14 amino acids. Germline values: CDR1 SEHNR, CDR2 FQNEAQ (reference sequence). V lost 4 bases and J lost 4; bases outside the gene matches: 4. The CDR3 loop is CASSSGTGITEAFF. In nucleotides, the CDR3 is TGTGCCAGCAGCTCCGGGACAGGGATCACTGAAGCTTTCTTT.

The chain links TRBV4-3 to TRBJ2-7, with 7 bases identical to TRBD1. Germline trimming cut 3 bases from V and 3 bases from J; bases unmatched to any gene: 5. CDR1 and CDR2 from the germline V gene are LGHNA and YSLEER. This CDR3 is 14 amino acids long. The CDR3 DNA reads as TGCGCCAGCAGCCACCGGGCAGGGGGCTACGAGCAGTACTTC. It encodes CASSHRAGGYEQYF.

This clone came up once. This specimen includes other DNA sequences encoding the same CDR3. V gene TRBV5-6 combines with J gene TRBJ2-7, with 9 positions matching TRBD1. Germline values: CDR1 SGHDT, CDR2 YYEEEE. This CDR3 is built from 14 residues. V lost 4 bases, J lost 4 bases, and 6 bases stayed unmatched. The CDR3 spells CASSLPGQGYEQYF. For the CDR3, the DNA is TGTGCCAGCAGCCTACCGGGACAGGGTTACGAGCAGTACTTC. The variable domain in full, with the rest retrieved from reference TRBV5-6 and TRBJ2-7, is DAGVTQSPTHLIKTRGQQVTLRCSPKSGHDTVSWYQQALGQGPQFIFQYYEEEERQRGNFPDRFSGHQFPNYSSELNVNALLLGDSALYLCASSLPGQGYEQYFGPGTRLTVT.

The chain combines TRBV5-6 with TRBJ1-2; the D is unclear. The germline gives CDR1 SGHDT, CDR2 YYEEEE. The length of the CDR3 is 13 residues. V shed 0 bases and J shed 8 bases, with 11 bases lying between them. The CDR3 DNA follows: TGTGCCAGCAGCTTGGAGAGAAATAGAGGCTACACCTTC. Protein sequence: CASSLERNRGYTF. The complete variable domain, with remaining parts taken from reference TRBV5-6 and TRBJ1-2, reads DAGVTQSPTHLIKTRGQQVTLRCSPKSGHDTVSWYQQALGQGPQFIFQYYEEEERQRGNFPDRFSGHQFPNYSSELNVNALLLGDSALYLCASSLERNRGYTFGSGTRLTVV.

V gene TRBV29-1 combines with J gene TRBJ2-7; perhaps TRBD1 as D (6 bases). V was trimmed by 2 bases and J by 2 bases, leaving 16 bases between them. This CDR3 has 15 residues. Germline CDR1 reads SQVTM; CDR2 reads ANQGSEA. CDR3 nucleotide sequence: TGCAGCGTTGAATTGGGGGCCGCCGAAACCTACGAGCAGTACTTC. Residues: CSVELGAAETYEQYF.

V and J are TRBV7-9 and TRBJ1-5; tentative D call: TRBD1 (5 bases). The V gene lost 6 bases and the J gene lost 3 bases, with 15 bases spanning the gap. Germline CDR1 SEHNR, CDR2 FQNEAQ (reference sequence). This CDR3 spans 15 amino acids. CDR3 sequence: CASSFHGTFNQPQHF. The CDR3, as DNA: TGTGCCAGCAGTTTCCACGGGACTTTCAATCAGCCCCAGCATTTT.

The chain joins TRBV2 to TRBJ2-7; TRBD2 matches 13 bases. Germline V gene lookup returns CDR1 SNHLY and CDR2 FYNNEI. The junction had 6 bases not matched to a gene; V was cut back by 7 bases and J by 3 bases. This CDR3 has 15 residues. The DNA for the CDR3 is TGTGCCAGCAAATCCGGGACTAGCGGGATCTACGAGCAGTACTTC. The encoded protein is CASKSGTSGIYEQYF.

This chain joins TRBV7-2 and TRBJ1-3, with TRBD1 matching 9 bases. This CDR3 has 14 amino acids. CDR1 and CDR2 from the germline V gene are SGHTA and FQGNSA. V shed 5 bases and J 4 bases; nucleotides not matched to a gene: 3. CDR3 sequence reads: CASSQGQGGNTIYF. As DNA, the CDR3 is TGTGCCAGCAGCCAGGGACAGGGAGGAAACACCATATATTTT.

The chain joins TRBV5-4 to TRBJ1-2; D gene uncertain. Trimming left V 0 bases short and J 8 bases short, with 11 bases between. Germline CDR1 reads SGHNT; CDR2 reads YYREEE (reference sequence). CDR3 length equals 13 residues. CDR3 region: CASSLAAVEGYTF. The CDR3 DNA reads TGTGCCAGCAGCTTGGCCGCCGTAGAAGGCTACACCTTC. Together with reference TRBV5-4 and TRBJ1-2, the CDR3 gives the full variable domain: ETGVTQSPTHLIKTRGQQVTLRCSSQSGHNTVSWYQQALGQGPQFIFQYYREEENGRGNFPPRFSGLQFPNYSSELNVNALELDDSALYLCASSLAAVEGYTFGSGTRLTVV.

The V and J genes are TRBV6-1 and TRBJ2-3, with 8 bases identical to TRBD1. The CDR3 length is 14 residues. Per the germline V gene, CDR1 is MNHNS and CDR2 is SASEGT. Trimming removed 6 bases from V and 5 bases from J; junction bases left unmatched: 7. CDR3 residues: CASSARTGKDTQYF. The CDR3 coding sequence is TGTGCCAGCAGCGCACGGACAGGGAAAGATACGCAGTATTTT.

The chain has TRBV25-1 and TRBJ1-4; D remains ambiguous. The CDR3 is 16 residues long. The germline CDR1 and CDR2 sequences are MGHDK and SYGVNS. The V and J ends lost 5 bases and 8 bases respectively, with 21 bases between them. The CDR3 bases are TGTGCCAGCAGTTCGGGTTTGCCCCGTTTCGAAGAAAAACTGTTTTTT. It specifies CASSSGLPRFEEKLFF.

This clone has a single count. V gene TRBV30 combines with J gene TRBJ1-2; D is ambiguous. V gave up 0 bases and J gave up 0 bases, with 5 bases separating them. The CDR3 runs 13 residues. Germline V lookup: CDR1 GTSNPN, CDR2 SVGIG (reference sequence). The CDR3 loop reads CAWSVRTNYGYTF. In DNA, the CDR3 is TGTGCCTGGAGTGTGCGGACTAACTATGGCTACACCTTC.